The 32 T cell receptor beta chains below were found in one sample sequenced in a study of shared clonotypes between healthy human individuals. Using immunoSEQ multiplex PCR, the repertoire was profiled, and TCRdb retains in-frame clones only, with some absent. The data contain 2,500,000 or so clones, less than 95% of them singletons. Sequencing was performed on naive CD4+ T cells from PBMCs. Subset described: CD45RA+ positively selected. The receptors derive from a man aged 18 to 29 in good health. Some clones in this sample may be carry-over from other donors' samples.

The chain combines TRBV9 with TRBJ2-2; D is possibly TRBD1 (5 bases). The germline CDR1 and CDR2 sequences are SGDLS and YYNGEE. This CDR3 spans 17 amino acids. The ends were cut back, 0 bases at V and 5 bases at J, with 17 bases in the middle. CDR3 coding DNA: TGTGCCAGCAGCGTAGCCGTAGTGGCAGGGTGGACCGGGGAGCTGTTTTTT. This gives the protein CASSVAVVAGWTGELFF.

The V call is TRBV28, the J call TRBJ2-1, with unresolved D. With 1 base removed from V and 0 bases from J, the gap between germline ends came to 7 bases. The germline V gene encodes CDR1 MDHEN and CDR2 SYDVKM. CDR3 length: 15 residues. CDR3: CASSLFPSSYNEQFF. The CDR3 nucleotides are TGTGCCAGCAGTTTATTCCCGAGCTCCTACAATGAGCAGTTCTTC.

The chain uses TRBV28 and TRBJ2-7, with 7 bases matching TRBD2. The germline V gene has CDR1 MDHEN and CDR2 SYDVKM. The CDR3 has 14 residues. With V trimmed by 6 bases and J by 3 bases, 8 bases remained unmatched. In nucleotides, the CDR3 is TGTGCCAGCAGAGCCGGCGGGAGCTTCTACGAGCAGTACTTC. Amino acids: CASRAGGSFYEQYF.

Regarding this clone: Other DNA sequences in the sample encode the same CDR3. The CDR3: CASSQDWAVNTEAFF. CDR3 bases: TGTGCCAGCAGCCAAGATTGGGCAGTGAACACTGAAGCTTTCTTT. The chain joins TRBV14 to TRBJ1-1; unclear D gene. The CDR3 consists of 15 residues. The V and J ends lost 0 bases and 0 bases respectively, with 8 bases between them. Germline lookup yields CDR1 SGHDN and CDR2 FVKESK.

Worth noting for this clone: Different DNA sequences within this sample yield the same CDR3. The chain has TRBV9 and TRBJ2-1; a weak D match, TRBD1 (5 bases). V was pared by 0 bases and J by 4 bases, with 8 bases between. The CDR3 has 14 residues. Germline CDR1 SGDLS, CDR2 YYNGEE. CDR3 loop: CASSVGTPYNEQFF. The DNA for the CDR3 is TGTGCCAGCAGCGTAGGGACACCGTACAATGAGCAGTTCTTC. The variable domain in full, completed from reference TRBV9 and TRBJ2-1, reads DSGVTQTPKHLITATGQRVTLRCSPRSGDLSVYWYQQSLDQGLQFLIQYYNGEERAKGNILERFSAQQFPDLHSELNLSSLELGDSALYFCASSVGTPYNEQFFGPGTRLTVL.

V and J are TRBV27 and TRBJ2-7; D could derive from TRBD1 or TRBD2 (5 bases each). This CDR3 is built from 16 residues. The germline gives CDR1 MNHEY, CDR2 SMNVEV (reference sequence). V lost 5 bases to trimming and J lost 0 bases, with 17 bases between them. Here the CDR3 reads CASSPRPGPSSYEQYF. DNA of the CDR3: TGTGCCAGCAGTCCACGACCGGGACCTAGCTCCTACGAGCAGTACTTC.

This chain uses TRBV28 with TRBJ2-1, with D perhaps matching TRBD1 or TRBD2 (5 bases each). The V and J ends lost 2 bases and 3 bases respectively, with 20 bases between them. The CDR3 is 18 amino acids. Germline V gene lookup returns CDR1 MDHEN and CDR2 SYDVKM. The CDR3 here is CASSLEGWAGSRYNEQFF. CDR3 DNA: TGTGCCAGCAGTTTAGAGGGGTGGGCTGGGTCTCGCTACAATGAGCAGTTCTTC.

The chain recombines TRBV11-2 with TRBJ2-3; D possibly corresponds to TRBD1 (5 bases). Germline CDR1 and CDR2: SGHAT and FQNNGV. The CDR3 extends over 15 amino acids. V lost 3 bases to trimming and J lost 4 bases, with 14 bases between them. The CDR3 nucleotides are TGTGCCAGCAGCTTTAATTGGGGCTCCCCAGATACGCAGTATTTT. It translates to CASSFNWGSPDTQYF.

With respect to this clone: This sample also contains other DNA sequences that code for the same CDR3. The CDR3 region is CASSLAGITDTQYF. DNA for the CDR3: TGCGCCAGCAGCTTGGCCGGGATCACAGATACGCAGTATTTT. This chain links TRBV5-1 with TRBJ2-3, with D possibly matching TRBD2 (5 bases). From germline, CDR1 is SGHRS and CDR2 YFSETQ. Trimming removed 0 bases at V and 2 bases at J, with 7 bases between. CDR3 length: 14 residues.

CDR3 protein: CASSPFGLKGGTQYF. The CDR3 coding sequence is TGCGCCAGCAGCCCTTTCGGACTAAAAGGGGGGACCCAGTACTTC. This chain joins TRBV4-1 and TRBJ2-5; D possibly uses TRBD1 or TRBD2 (6 bases each). Per germline, CDR1 MGHRA and CDR2 YSYEKL. There are 15 residues in the CDR3. Trimming cost V 4 bases and J 7 bases, with 19 bases left between them.

The genes are TRBV6-6 and TRBJ2-3; D not certain. CDR1 and CDR2 from the germline V gene are MNHNY and SVGAGI (reference sequence). The CDR3 has 13 residues. V was trimmed by 8 bases and J by 0 bases, leaving 9 bases between them. The CDR3 DNA is TGTGCCAGCCACGACACCAGCACAGATACGCAGTATTTT. Its protein is CASHDTSTDTQYF.

The genes are TRBV30 and TRBJ1-1; 10 nucleotides agree with TRBD1. Germline CDR1 reads GTSNPN; CDR2 reads SVGIG (reference sequence). The length of the CDR3 is 15 residues. After removal of 3 bases from V and 11 bases from J, the junction contained 15 bases not matched to a gene. The CDR3 nucleotides read TGTGCCTGGAGCTTTGACCGACAGGGGGCGAGGATGGCTTTCTTT. This encodes CAWSFDRQGARMAFF.

The chain carries TRBV4-2 and TRBJ2-7; TRBD1 matches at 8 bases. The CDR3 consists of 15 residues. Germline V gene data show CDR1 as LGHNA and CDR2 as YNFKEQ. Germline trimming cut 0 bases from V and 2 bases from J; bases unmatched to any gene: 3. CDR3 DNA: TGTGCCAGCAGCCAAGATTGGGGACAGGCCTACGAGCAGTACTTC. Protein product: CASSQDWGQAYEQYF.

The chain links TRBV7-8 to TRBJ1-2; weak D call: TRBD1 (5 bases). The V end lost 0 bases, the J end lost 1 base, and 21 bases lay between the germline ends. Germline assignment: CDR1 SGHVS and CDR2 FQNEAQ. The CDR3 runs 19 residues. The CDR3 reads CASSLALGGPRRNNYGYTF. The CDR3 region has the DNA TGTGCCAGCAGCTTAGCGCTCGGGGGTCCCCGAAGAAATAACTATGGCTACACCTTC.

This chain links TRBV19 with TRBJ2-5; 9 bases agree with TRBD1. The V and J ends lost 3 bases and 6 bases, in that order; junction bases with no gene match: 8. Germline-derived CDR1 and CDR2 are LNHDA and SQIVND (reference sequence). The CDR3 totals 15 residues. Here the CDR3 reads CASSMDRGVGKTQYF. The CDR3 region has the DNA TGTGCCAGTAGTATGGACAGGGGTGTGGGAAAGACCCAGTACTTC.

The chain couples TRBV6-5 to TRBJ1-1; D unclear. The V and J ends lost 6 bases and 1 base respectively, with 9 bases between them. Germline CDR1 reads MNHEY; CDR2 reads SVGAGI. There are 13 residues in the CDR3. CDR3 DNA: TGTGCCAGCAGGGACCGGAAGAACACTGAAGCTTTCTTT. Amino acid sequence: CASRDRKNTEAFF.

This clone was observed a single time. The V gene is TRBV28, the J gene TRBJ1-2, with D possibly being TRBD1 (5 bases). This CDR3 region has 16 residues. Per the germline V gene, CDR1 is MDHEN and CDR2 is SYDVKM. The V end was cut by 5 bases, the J end by 7 bases, with 23 bases between. The chain's CDR3 is CASSKTYSGTWGGYTF. As DNA, the CDR3 is TGTGCCAGCAGTAAGACATACTCCGGGACTTGGGGTGGCTACACCTTC.

This chain uses TRBV11-2 with TRBJ2-5; D is unresolved. Trimming pared 6 bases from V and 4 bases from J, leaving 18 bases between. The germline CDR1 and CDR2 sequences are SGHAT and FQNNGV. This CDR3 spans 15 amino acids. The CDR3 DNA reads as TGTGCCAGCAGGCCCCTGGCAGGATCGGGAGAGACCCAGTACTTC. It yields the protein CASRPLAGSGETQYF.

This chain links TRBV9 with TRBJ2-7, with D perhaps matching TRBD2 (5 bases). The germline V gene has CDR1 SGDLS and CDR2 YYNGEE. The CDR3 is 13 amino acids. V was cut by 4 bases and J by 6 bases, with 14 bases left in between. The CDR3: CASSSRLAGEQYF. CDR3 bases: TGTGCCAGCAGCTCCCGGCTAGCCGGCGAGCAGTACTTC.

The genes are TRBV2 and TRBJ2-7; D is perhaps TRBD2 (6 bases). Per the germline V gene, CDR1 is SNHLY and CDR2 is FYNNEI. This CDR3 comprises 15 residues. V lost 2 bases to trimming and J lost 0 bases, with 11 bases between them. The CDR3 region has the DNA TGTGCCAGCAGTGAAAGGCCAGCGGGCTCCTACGAGCAGTACTTC. Protein: CASSERPAGSYEQYF.

The chain links TRBV9 to TRBJ2-2; 11 nucleotides line up with TRBD2. This CDR3 is built from 17 residues. In germline, CDR1 is SGDLS, CDR2 YYNGEE. V dropped 0 bases and J dropped 7; count of bases not matched to a gene: 8. CDR3 sequence reads: CASSVGSTSGTIGELFF. In DNA, the CDR3 is TGTGCCAGCAGCGTAGGGTCGACTAGCGGGACCATCGGGGAGCTGTTTTTT.

This chain connects TRBV28 to TRBJ2-7, with D tentatively TRBD1 or TRBD2 (5 bases each). The CDR3 spans 15 residues. In germline, CDR1 is MDHEN, CDR2 SYDVKM. Trimming pared 5 bases from V and 0 bases from J, leaving 14 bases between. CDR3 loop: CASSGTGKSSYEQYF. For the CDR3, the DNA is TGTGCCAGCAGTGGGACGGGGAAGAGCTCCTACGAGCAGTACTTC.

The chain links TRBV4-2 to TRBJ1-1; D may be TRBD1 (6 bases). This CDR3 has 17 amino acids. Germline V CDR1 and CDR2: LGHNA, YNFKEQ. V was trimmed by 1 base and J by 3 bases, leaving 18 bases between them. Here the CDR3 reads CASSQGTGGPGDTEAFF. The CDR3 coding sequence is TGTGCCAGCAGCCAAGGAACAGGCGGTCCAGGGGACACTGAAGCTTTCTTT.

Comments on this clone: Other DNA variants within this sample encode the same CDR3. The chain has TRBV7-2 and TRBJ2-5; D not certain. Per germline, CDR1 SGHTA and CDR2 FQGNSA. This CDR3 is built from 12 residues. V dropped 2 bases and J dropped 5 bases, with 6 bases sitting between them. This CDR3 reads CASSLRWETQYF. The CDR3 nucleotides are TGTGCCAGCAGCTTACGGTGGGAGACCCAGTACTTC. Full variable domain (missing parts from reference TRBV7-2 and TRBJ2-5): GAGVSQSPSNKVTEKGKDVELRCDPISGHTALYWYRQSLGQGLEFLIYFQGNSAPDKSGLPSDRFSAERTGGSVSTLTIQRTQQEDSAVYLCASSLRWETQYFGPGTRLLVL.

This chain links TRBV7-9 with TRBJ2-1, with 8 bases aligning to TRBD2. This CDR3 is 18 amino acids long. Germline CDR1 and CDR2: SEHNR and FQNEAQ (reference sequence). The trim removed 5 bases at V and 0 bases at J, leaving 12 bases unmatched. The CDR3 sequence is CASSVWTSKTISYNEQFF. In DNA form, the CDR3 reads TGTGCCAGCAGCGTATGGACTAGCAAGACTATCTCCTACAATGAGCAGTTCTTC. Full variable domain (remainder filled in from reference TRBV7-9 and TRBJ2-1): DTGVSQNPRHKITKRGQNVTFRCDPISEHNRLYWYRQTLGQGPEFLTYFQNEAQLEKSRLLSDRFSAERPKGSFSTLEIQRTEQGDSAMYLCASSVWTSKTISYNEQFFGPGTRLTVL.

In DNA, the CDR3 is TGTGCCAGCTCACCTAAGGGGAATGAAAAACTGTTTTTT. It codes for CASSPKGNEKLFF. The V gene is TRBV18, the J gene TRBJ1-4; D is possibly TRBD1 (5 bases). The CDR3 has 13 residues. The ends were cut back, 3 bases at V and 5 bases at J, with 7 bases in the middle. The V gene's germline CDR1 is KGHSH and CDR2 LQKENI.

The gene calls are TRBV4-3 and TRBJ2-6, with D maybe TRBD1 (7 bases). With 0 bases removed from V and 4 bases from J, the gap between germline ends came to 16 bases. CDR3 size: 18 residues. CDR1 LGHNA and CDR2 YSLEER come from the germline V gene. The CDR3 protein is CASSQDPPQGGGANVLTF. The CDR3 bases are TGCGCCAGCAGCCAAGATCCACCTCAGGGGGGAGGGGCCAACGTCCTGACTTTC.

The chain links TRBV7-8 to TRBJ2-7, with D perhaps TRBD1 (5 bases). This CDR3 is built from 14 residues. Trimming took off 0 bases at V and 4 bases at J, with 10 bases between the two ends. The V gene's germline CDR1 is SGHVS and CDR2 FQNEAQ. The CDR3 DNA follows: TGTGCCAGCAGCTTAGCCAGGGTCGAATACGAGCAGTACTTC. Translated, it gives CASSLARVEYEQYF.

This chain joins TRBV5-1 and TRBJ2-7; a possible D gene is TRBD1 (6 bases). CDR1 and CDR2 from the germline V gene are SGHRS and YFSETQ. The V and J ends lost 7 bases and 6 bases respectively, with 20 bases between them. This CDR3 has 14 residues. The CDR3, as DNA: TGCGCCAGCGGTTTGGGGACACTCGCCTCCGAGCAGTACTTC. Protein product: CASGLGTLASEQYF.

For the CDR3, the DNA is TGTGCCAGCCCTCCGGAGTTATGGAATCAGCCCCAGCATTTT. Its translation: CASPPELWNQPQHF. This chain connects TRBV27 to TRBJ1-5, with D unresolved. This CDR3 comprises 14 residues. The germline gives CDR1 MNHEY, CDR2 SMNVEV (reference sequence). V was trimmed by 8 bases and J by 4 bases, leaving 15 bases between them.

V is TRBV5-4 and J is TRBJ2-3; no firm D call. Deletions cut 4 bases from V and 6 bases from J, with 9 bases between. Per the germline V gene, CDR1 is SGHNT and CDR2 is YYREEE (reference sequence). CDR3 length equals 12 residues. CDR3 residues: CASSPASDTQYF. The CDR3 DNA sequence: TGTGCCAGCAGCCCTGCATCGGATACGCAGTATTTT.

The chain uses TRBV11-1 and TRBJ2-1; D uncertain. This CDR3 is built from 16 residues. Trimming cost V 1 base and J 2 bases, with 12 bases left between them. The germline CDR1 and CDR2 sequences are SGHAT and FQDESV (reference sequence). CDR3: CASSLEQPYTYNEQFF. The CDR3 DNA reads TGTGCCAGCAGCTTAGAACAGCCCTATACCTACAATGAGCAGTTCTTC.